The subject of this entry is one TCR beta chain. The sample belongs to a study of blood T cell repertoires in COVID-19. Trimming removed 0 bases from V and 8 bases from J, with 17 bases in between. Germline V gives CDR1 SGHRS, CDR2 YFSETQ. This CDR3 has 16 residues. Produced via immunoSEQ multiplex PCR; TCRdb's table is partial and in-frame only. The table lists around 140,000 clones, around four fifths of them singletons, with about 2.4% in the top ten. The TCR originated in a middle-aged man with acute COVID-19. Sequencing was carried out using PBMCs or T cells enriched from blood (not recorded which). This rearrangement joins TRBV5-1 to TRBJ1-4; D not certain. The CDR3 region has the DNA TGCGCCAGCAGCTTGGCTGGTTGGCCATCCGGGGAAAAACTGTTTTTT. It encodes CASSLAGWPSGEKLFF.